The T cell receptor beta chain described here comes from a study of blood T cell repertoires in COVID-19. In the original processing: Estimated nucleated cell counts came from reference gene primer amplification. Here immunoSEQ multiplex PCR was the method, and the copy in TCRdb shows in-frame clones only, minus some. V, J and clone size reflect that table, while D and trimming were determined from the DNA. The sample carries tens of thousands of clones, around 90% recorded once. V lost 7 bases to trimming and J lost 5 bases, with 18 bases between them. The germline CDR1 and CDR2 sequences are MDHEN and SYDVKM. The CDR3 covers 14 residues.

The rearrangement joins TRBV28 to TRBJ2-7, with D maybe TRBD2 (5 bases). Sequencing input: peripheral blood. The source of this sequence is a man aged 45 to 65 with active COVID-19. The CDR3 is CASTPKGAGHEQYF. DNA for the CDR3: TGTGCCAGCACCCCAAAGGGCGCGGGCCACGAGCAGTACTTC.